This T cell receptor (beta chain) appears in the sequencing data of a study of T cell responses to AZD1222 COVID-19 vaccine. The study, taken as a whole, reports: Nearly half of the spike-specific TCRs reportedly recognize variant regions that carry no mutations.

The method was immunoSEQ multiplex PCR; TCRdb's version includes in-frame clones alone and lacks a portion of them. The sample shows 100,000 to 140,000 clones, 80% to 95% of them seen only once. The count of this clone is one. No antigen is known for it. The V gene end was trimmed by 4 bases and the J gene end by 0 bases; junction bases not matched to a gene: 7. The CDR3 spans 17 residues. CDR1 and CDR2 from the germline V gene are SGHTA and FQGNSA. The sample consisted of peripheral blood, taken 28 days after the second AZD1222 dose. This clonotype was sampled from an adult who received the AZD1222 COVID-19 vaccine. The rearrangement uses TRBV7-2 and TRBJ2-7, with 12 bases that match TRBD2. The CDR3 sequence: CASSSPGLAGPSYEQYF. In DNA form, the CDR3 reads TGTGCCAGCAGCTCACCGGGACTAGCGGGTCCCTCCTACGAGCAGTACTTC.